This T cell receptor (beta chain) was sequenced for a study of T-cell reconstitution after alpha-beta-depleted transplantation in children. V was clipped by 3 bases and J by 3 bases, with 12 bases between them. Germline V gene lookup returns CDR1 MNHEY and CDR2 SVGEGT. The CDR3 contains 15 residues. This clonotype was seen many times. Unique molecular identifiers were incorporated during preparation of the TCRbeta library. TCRdb re-called the PCR reads with MiXCR, one entry per CDR3 protein. This repertoire shows fewer than 120,000 distinct CDR3 sequences, about a tenth found once; its top ten account for 8%.

The chain recombines TRBV6-2 or TRBV6-3 with TRBJ2-4; D may be TRBD2 (7 bases). The receptor's source is a human donor who donated a stem cell graft to a child with acute lymphoblastic leukemia. This sample comprised PBMCs from the stem cell graft donor, obtained from the stem cell graft. The CDR3 region has the DNA TGTGCCAGCAGTTATAGGGGGGACTACAAAAACATTCAGTACTTC. Translating gives CASSYRGDYKNIQYF.